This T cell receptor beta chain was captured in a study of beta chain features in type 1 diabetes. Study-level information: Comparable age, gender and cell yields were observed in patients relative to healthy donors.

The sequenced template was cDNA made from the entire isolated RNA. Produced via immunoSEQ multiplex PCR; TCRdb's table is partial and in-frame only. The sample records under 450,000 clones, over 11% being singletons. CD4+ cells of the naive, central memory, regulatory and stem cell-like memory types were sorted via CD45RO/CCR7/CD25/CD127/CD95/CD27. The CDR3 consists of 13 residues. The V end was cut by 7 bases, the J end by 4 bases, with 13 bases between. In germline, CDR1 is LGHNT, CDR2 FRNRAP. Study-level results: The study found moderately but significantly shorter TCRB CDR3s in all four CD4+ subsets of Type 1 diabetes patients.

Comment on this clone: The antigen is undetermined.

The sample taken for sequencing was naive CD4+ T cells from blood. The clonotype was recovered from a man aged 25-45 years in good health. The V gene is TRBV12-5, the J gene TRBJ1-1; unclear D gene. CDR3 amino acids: CASAREGFTEAFF. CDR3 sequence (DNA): TGTGCTAGTGCACGCGAGGGCTTCACTGAAGCTTTCTTT.